This TCR beta chain was captured by sequencing in a study of neurological immune-mediated disorders. Turning to this clonotype: Its antigen is not known.

By 5'RACE with 10-nucleotide random UMIs, the cDNA was made. TCRdb itself ran the 5' RACE reads through MiXCR, one entry per CDR3 protein. The sample records some 77,000 distinct CDR3 sequences, roughly an eighth being singletons. Trimming left V 4 bases short and J 1 base short, with 12 bases between. CDR1 MNHEY and CDR2 SMNVEV come from the germline V gene (reference sequence). The CDR3 sequence is 15 residues long. The time point here: longitudinal time-point 1 (baseline). Unsorted libraries were generated from 2 million PBMCs. These cells had been stored in RNAlater at -80 C. Overall study findings and caveats: The absence of any CDR3 amino acid sequence shared by expanded clones across subjects suggests that repertoires were private in all groups.

This receptor was taken from a female donor with HTLV-1-associated myelopathy (HAM/TSP). The V gene is TRBV27, the J gene TRBJ2-3, with no clear D. Sequencing input: PBMCs. CDR3 sequence reads: CASSSPGLGTDTQYF. The CDR3 region has the DNA TGTGCCAGCAGTTCCCCGGGTCTTGGCACAGATACGCAGTATTTT.